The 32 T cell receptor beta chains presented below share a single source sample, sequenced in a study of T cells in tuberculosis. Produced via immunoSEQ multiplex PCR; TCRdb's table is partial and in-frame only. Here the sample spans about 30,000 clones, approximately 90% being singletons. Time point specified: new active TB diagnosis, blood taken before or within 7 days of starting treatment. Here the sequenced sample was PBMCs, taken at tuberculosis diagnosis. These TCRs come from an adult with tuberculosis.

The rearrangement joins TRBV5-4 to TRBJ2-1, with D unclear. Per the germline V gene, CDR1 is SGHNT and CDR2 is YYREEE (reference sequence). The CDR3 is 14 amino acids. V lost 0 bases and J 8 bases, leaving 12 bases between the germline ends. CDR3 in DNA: TGTGCCAGCAGCTTGGCCTTTAGCCGTCATGAGCAGTTCTTC. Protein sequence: CASSLAFSRHEQFF.

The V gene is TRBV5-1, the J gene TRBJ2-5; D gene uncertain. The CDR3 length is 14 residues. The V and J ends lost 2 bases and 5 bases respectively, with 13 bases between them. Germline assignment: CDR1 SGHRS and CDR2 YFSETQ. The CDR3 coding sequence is TGCGCCAGCAGCTTACAGCCGTCCGAGGAGACCCAGTACTTC. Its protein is CASSLQPSEETQYF.

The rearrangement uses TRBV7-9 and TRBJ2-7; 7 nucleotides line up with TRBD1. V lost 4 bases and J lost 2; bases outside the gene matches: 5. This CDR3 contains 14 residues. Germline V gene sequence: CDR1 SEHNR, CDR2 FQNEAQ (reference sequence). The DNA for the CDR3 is TGTGCCAGCAGCTCCATCCAGGGGGCCTACGAGCAGTACTTC. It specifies CASSSIQGAYEQYF. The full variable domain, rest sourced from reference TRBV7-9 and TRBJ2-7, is DTGVSQNPRHKITKRGQNVTFRCDPISEHNRLYWYRQTLGQGPEFLTYFQNEAQLEKSRLLSDRFSAERPKGSFSTLEIQRTEQGDSAMYLCASSSIQGAYEQYFGPGTRLTVT.

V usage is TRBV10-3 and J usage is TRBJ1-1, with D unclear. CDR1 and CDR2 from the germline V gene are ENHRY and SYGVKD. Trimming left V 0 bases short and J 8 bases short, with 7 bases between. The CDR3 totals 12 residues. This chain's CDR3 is CAISESGEEAFF. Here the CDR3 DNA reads TGTGCCATCAGTGAGTCCGGGGAGGAAGCTTTCTTT.

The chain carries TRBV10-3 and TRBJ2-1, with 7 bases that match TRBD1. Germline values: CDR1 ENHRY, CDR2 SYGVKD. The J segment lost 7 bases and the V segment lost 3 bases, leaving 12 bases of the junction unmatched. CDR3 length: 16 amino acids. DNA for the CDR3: TGTGCCATCAGTGAACCCTTTAACAGGGGCCAGAATGAGCAGTTCTTC. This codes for CAISEPFNRGQNEQFF.

In DNA, the CDR3 is TGTGCCAGCAGTTTTAGCGGGGGGGCGAGCACAGATACGCAGTATTTT. Translation gives CASSFSGGASTDTQYF. The chain joins TRBV6-5 to TRBJ2-3, with 11 bases matching TRBD2. Germline loops: CDR1 MNHEY, CDR2 SVGAGI. J gave up 0 bases and V 4 bases, and 3 bases lay outside the gene matches. The CDR3 is 16 residues long.

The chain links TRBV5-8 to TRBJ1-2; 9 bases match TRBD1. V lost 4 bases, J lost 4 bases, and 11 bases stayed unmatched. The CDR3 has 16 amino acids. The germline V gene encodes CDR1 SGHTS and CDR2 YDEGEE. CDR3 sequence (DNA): TGTGCCAGCAGCCCCCCGGGACAGGGAATTCCCTATGGCTACACCTTC. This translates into CASSPPGQGIPYGYTF.

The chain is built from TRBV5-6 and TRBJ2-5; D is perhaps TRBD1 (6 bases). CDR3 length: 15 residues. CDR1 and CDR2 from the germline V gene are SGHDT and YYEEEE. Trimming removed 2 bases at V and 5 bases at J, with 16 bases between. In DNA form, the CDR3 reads TGTGCCAGCAGCTTTACAGGGATGTTGGGCGAGACCCAGTACTTC. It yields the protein CASSFTGMLGETQYF.

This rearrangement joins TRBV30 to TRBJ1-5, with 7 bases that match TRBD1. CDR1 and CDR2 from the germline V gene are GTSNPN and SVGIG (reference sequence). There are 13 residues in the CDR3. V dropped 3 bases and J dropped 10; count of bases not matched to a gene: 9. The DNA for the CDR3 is TGTGCCTGGAGGGGACAGCCGTCCACCCCCCAGCATTTT. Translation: CAWRGQPSTPQHF.

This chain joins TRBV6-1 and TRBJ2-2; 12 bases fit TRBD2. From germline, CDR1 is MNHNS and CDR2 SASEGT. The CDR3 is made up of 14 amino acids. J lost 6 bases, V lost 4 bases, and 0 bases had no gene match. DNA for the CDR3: TGTGCCAGCAGTGCTAGCGGGGGGGCCGGGGAGCTGTTTTTT. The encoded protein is CASSASGGAGELFF.

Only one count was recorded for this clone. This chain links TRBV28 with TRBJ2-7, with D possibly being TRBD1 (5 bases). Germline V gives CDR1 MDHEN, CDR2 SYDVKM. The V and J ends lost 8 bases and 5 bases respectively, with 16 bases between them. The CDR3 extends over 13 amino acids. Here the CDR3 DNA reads TGTGCCAGCTGCCCTCAGGGTTGGCACGAGCAGTACGTC. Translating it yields CASCPQGWHEQYV.

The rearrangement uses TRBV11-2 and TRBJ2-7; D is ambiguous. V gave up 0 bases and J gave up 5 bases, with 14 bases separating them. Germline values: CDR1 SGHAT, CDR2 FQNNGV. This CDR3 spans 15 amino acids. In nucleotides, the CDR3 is TGTGCCAGCAGCTTAGAAAGAGGATCTCTTAACGAGCAGTACTTC. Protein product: CASSLERGSLNEQYF.

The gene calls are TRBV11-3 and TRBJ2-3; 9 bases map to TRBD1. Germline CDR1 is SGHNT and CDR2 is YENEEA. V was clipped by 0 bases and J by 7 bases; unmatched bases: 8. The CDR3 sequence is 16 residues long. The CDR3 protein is CASSLEKTGGNYTQYF. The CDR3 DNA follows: TGTGCCAGCAGCTTAGAAAAGACAGGGGGGAATTATACGCAGTATTTT.

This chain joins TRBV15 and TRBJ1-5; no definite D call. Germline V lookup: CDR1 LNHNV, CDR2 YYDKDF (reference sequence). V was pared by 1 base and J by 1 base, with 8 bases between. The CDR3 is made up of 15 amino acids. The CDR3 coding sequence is TGTGCCACCAGCAGAGTGGGCAGCAGCAATCAGCCCCAGCATTTT. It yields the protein CATSRVGSSNQPQHF.

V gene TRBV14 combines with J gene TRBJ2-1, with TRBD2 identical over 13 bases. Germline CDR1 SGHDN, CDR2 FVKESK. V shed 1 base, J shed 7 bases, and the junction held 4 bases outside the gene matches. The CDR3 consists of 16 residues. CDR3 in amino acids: CASSQGRTSGGNEQFF. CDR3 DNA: TGTGCCAGCAGCCAAGGACGGACTAGCGGGGGTAATGAGCAGTTCTTC.

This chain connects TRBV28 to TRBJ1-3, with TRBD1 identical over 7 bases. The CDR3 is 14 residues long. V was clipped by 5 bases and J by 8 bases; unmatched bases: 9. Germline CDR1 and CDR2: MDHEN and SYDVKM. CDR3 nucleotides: TGTGCCAGCAGTCGACAGGGATCCCCCTACACCATATATTTT. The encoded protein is CASSRQGSPYTIYF.

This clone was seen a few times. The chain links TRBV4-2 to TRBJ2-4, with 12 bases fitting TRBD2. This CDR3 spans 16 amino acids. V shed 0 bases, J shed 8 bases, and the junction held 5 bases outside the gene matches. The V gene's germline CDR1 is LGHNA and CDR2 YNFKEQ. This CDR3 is CASSQDPSGGADIQYF. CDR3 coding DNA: TGTGCCAGCAGCCAAGATCCTAGCGGGGGGGCAGACATTCAGTACTTC.

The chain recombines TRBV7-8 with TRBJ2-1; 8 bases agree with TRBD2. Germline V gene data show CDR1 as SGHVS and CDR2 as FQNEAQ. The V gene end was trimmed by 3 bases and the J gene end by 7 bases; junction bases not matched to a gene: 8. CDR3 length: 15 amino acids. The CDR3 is CASSLGRGGRNEQFF. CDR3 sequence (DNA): TGTGCCAGCAGCTTGGGACGGGGGGGCCGGAATGAGCAGTTCTTC.

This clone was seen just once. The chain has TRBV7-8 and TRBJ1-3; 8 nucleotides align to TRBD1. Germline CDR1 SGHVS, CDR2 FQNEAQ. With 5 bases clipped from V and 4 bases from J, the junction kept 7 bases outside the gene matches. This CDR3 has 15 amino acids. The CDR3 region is CASSTQGAKGNTIYF. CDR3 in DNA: TGTGCCAGCAGCACGCAGGGGGCCAAAGGAAACACCATATATTTT.

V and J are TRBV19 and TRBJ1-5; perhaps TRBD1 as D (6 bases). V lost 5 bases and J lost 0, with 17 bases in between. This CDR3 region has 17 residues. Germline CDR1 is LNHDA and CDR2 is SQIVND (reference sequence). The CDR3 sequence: CASSQRGGGFSNQPQHF. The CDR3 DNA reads TGTGCCAGTAGTCAGCGGGGGGGCGGATTTAGCAATCAGCCCCAGCATTTT.

The CDR3 reads CASSILQFEKLAKNIQYF. CDR3 bases: TGTGCCAGCAGCATTTTACAGTTTGAGAAACTAGCCAAAAACATTCAGTACTTC. The V call is TRBV28, the J call TRBJ2-4, with D unresolved. The length of the CDR3 is 18 residues. Germline loops: CDR1 MDHEN, CDR2 SYDVKM. V was cut by 6 bases and J by 0 bases, with 21 bases left in between.

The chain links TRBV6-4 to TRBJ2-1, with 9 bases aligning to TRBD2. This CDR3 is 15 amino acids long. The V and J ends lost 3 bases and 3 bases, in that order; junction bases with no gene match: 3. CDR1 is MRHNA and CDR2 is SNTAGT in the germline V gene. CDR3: CASSEAGGFYNEQFF. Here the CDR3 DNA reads TGTGCCAGCAGTGAGGCGGGGGGGTTCTACAATGAGCAGTTCTTC.

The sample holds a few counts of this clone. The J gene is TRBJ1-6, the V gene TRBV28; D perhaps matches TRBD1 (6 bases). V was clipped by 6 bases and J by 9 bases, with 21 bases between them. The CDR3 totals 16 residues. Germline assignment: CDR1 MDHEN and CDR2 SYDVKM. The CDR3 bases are TGTGCCAGCAGCCCACCTATGGGGGCGCCGGGTTCACCCCTCCACTTT. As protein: CASSPPMGAPGSPLHF.

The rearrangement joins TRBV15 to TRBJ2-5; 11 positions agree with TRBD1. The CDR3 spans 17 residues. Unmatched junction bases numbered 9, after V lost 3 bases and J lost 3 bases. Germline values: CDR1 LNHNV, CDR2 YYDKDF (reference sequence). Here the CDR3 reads CATSRYAGTGGEETQYF. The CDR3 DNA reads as TGTGCCACCAGCAGGTACGCCGGGACAGGGGGAGAAGAGACCCAGTACTTC. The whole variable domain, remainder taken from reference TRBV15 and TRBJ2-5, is DAMVIQNPRYQVTQFGKPVTLSCSQTLNHNVMYWYQQKSSQAPKLLFHYYDKDFNNEADTPDNFQSRRPNTSFCFLDIRSPGLGDTAMYLCATSRYAGTGGEETQYFGPGTRLLVL.

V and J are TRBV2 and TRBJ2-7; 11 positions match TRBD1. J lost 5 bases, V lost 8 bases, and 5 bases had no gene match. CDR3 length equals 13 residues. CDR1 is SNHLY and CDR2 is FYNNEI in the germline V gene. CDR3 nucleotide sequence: TGTGCCAGCGCGGACAGGGGGCTTGACGAGCAGTACTTC. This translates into CASADRGLDEQYF. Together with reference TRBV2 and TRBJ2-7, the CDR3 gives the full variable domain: EPEVTQTPSHQVTQMGQEVILRCVPISNHLYFYWYRQILGQKVEFLVSFYNNEISEKSEIFDDQFSVERPDGSNFTLKIRSTKLEDSAMYFCASADRGLDEQYFGPGTRLTVT.

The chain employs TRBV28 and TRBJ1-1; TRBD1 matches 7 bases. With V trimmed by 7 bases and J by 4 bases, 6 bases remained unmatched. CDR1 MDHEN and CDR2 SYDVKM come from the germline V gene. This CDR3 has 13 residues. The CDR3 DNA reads TGTGCCAGCAAAAAGTCAGGGGGCACTGAAGCTTTCTTT. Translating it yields CASKKSGGTEAFF.

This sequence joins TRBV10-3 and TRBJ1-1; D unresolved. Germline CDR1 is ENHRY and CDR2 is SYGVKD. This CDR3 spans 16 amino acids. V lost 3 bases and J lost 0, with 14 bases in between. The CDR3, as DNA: TGTGCCATCAGTGACGAGGAAGTGATCATGAACACTGAAGCTTTCTTT. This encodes CAISDEEVIMNTEAFF.

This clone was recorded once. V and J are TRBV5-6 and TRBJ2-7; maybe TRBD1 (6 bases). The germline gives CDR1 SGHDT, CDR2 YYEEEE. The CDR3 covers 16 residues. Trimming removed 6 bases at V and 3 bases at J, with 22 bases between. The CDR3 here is CASTPRSDRLFYEQYF. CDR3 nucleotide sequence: TGTGCCAGCACCCCAAGAAGTGACAGGCTTTTCTACGAGCAGTACTTC.

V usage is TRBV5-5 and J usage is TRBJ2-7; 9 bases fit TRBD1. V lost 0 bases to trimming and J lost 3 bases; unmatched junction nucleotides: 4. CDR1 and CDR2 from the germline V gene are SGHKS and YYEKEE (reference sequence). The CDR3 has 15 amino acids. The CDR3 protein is CASSLEGQGHYEQYV. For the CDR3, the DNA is TGTGCCAGCAGCTTGGAGGGACAGGGCCACTACGAGCAGTACGTC.

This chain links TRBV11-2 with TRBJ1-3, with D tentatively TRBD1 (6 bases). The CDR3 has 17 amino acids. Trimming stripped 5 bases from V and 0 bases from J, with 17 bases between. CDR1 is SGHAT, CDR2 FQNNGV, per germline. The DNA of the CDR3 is TGTGCCAGCAGCCCTAGTTATACAGGGAGCTCTGGAAACACCATATATTTT. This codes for CASSPSYTGSSGNTIYF.

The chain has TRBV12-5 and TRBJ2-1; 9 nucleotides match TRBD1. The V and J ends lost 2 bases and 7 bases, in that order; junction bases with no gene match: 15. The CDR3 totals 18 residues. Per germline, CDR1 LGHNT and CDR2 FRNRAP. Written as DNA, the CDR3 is TGTGCTAGTGGTTTGATTTTGGCCCGGGACAGGGTCCCGAATGAGCAGTTCTTC. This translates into CASGLILARDRVPNEQFF.

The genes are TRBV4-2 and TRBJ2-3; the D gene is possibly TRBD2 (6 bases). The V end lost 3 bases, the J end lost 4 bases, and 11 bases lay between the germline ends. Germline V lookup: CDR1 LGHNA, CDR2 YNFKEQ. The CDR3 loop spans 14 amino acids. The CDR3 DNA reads TGTGCCAGCAGCCACTCCTGGGAGGCAGATACGCAGTATTTT. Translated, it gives CASSHSWEADTQYF.